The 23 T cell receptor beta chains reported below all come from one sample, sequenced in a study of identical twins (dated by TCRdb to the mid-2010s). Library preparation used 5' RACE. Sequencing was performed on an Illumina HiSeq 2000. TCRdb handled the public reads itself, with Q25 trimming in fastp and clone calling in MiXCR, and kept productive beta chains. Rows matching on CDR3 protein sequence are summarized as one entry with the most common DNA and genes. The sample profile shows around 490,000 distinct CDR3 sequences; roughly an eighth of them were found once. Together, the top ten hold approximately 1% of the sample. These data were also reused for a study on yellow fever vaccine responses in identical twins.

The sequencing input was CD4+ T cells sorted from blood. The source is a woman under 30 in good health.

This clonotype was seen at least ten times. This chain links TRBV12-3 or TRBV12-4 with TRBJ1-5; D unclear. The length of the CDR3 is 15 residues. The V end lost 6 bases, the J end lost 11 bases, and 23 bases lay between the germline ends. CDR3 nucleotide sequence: TGTGCCAGCAGCCTTGGACGACCGGTGGGATTAGCCCAGCATTTT. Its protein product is CASSLGRPVGLAQHF.

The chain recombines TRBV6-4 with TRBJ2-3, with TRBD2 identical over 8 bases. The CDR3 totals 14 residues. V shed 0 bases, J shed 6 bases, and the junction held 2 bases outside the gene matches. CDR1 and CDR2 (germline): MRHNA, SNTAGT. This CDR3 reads CASSDSLAGDTQYF. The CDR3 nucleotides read TGTGCCAGCAGTGACTCCCTAGCGGGTGATACGCAGTATTTT.

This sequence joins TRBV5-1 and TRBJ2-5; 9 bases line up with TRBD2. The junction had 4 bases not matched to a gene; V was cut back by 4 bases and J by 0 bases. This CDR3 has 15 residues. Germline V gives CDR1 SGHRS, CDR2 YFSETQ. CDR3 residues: CASSGGLANQETQYF. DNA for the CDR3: TGCGCCAGCAGCGGGGGACTAGCCAACCAAGAGACCCAGTACTTC.

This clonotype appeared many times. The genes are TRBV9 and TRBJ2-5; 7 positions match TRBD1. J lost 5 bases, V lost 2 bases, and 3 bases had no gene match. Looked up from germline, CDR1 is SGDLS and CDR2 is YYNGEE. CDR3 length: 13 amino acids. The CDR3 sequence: CASSVGRGETQYF. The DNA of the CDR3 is TGTGCCAGCAGCGTCGGCAGGGGGGAGACCCAGTACTTC. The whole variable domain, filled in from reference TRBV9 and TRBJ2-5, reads DSGVTQTPKHLITATGQRVTLRCSPRSGDLSVYWYQQSLDQGLQFLIQYYNGEERAKGNILERFSAQQFPDLHSELNLSSLELGDSALYFCASSVGRGETQYFGPGTRLLVL.

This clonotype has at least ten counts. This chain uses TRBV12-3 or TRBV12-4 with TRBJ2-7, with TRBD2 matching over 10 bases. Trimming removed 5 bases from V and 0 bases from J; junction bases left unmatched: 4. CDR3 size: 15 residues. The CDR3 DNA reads TGTGCCAGCAGTCCCAGCGGGAGGGACTCCTACGAGCAGTACTTC. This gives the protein CASSPSGRDSYEQYF.

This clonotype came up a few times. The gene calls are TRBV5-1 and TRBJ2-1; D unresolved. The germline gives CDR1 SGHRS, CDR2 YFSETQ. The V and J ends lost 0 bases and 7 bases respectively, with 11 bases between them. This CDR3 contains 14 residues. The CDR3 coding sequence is TGCGCCAGCAGCTTGGCTTCCGACGGGAATGAGCAGTTCTTC. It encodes CASSLASDGNEQFF.

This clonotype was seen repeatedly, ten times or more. In DNA form, the CDR3 reads TGTGCCATCAGTGAAATGGGACAGGGGGCCGAGCAGTACTTC. This translates into CAISEMGQGAEQYF. The chain has TRBV10-3 and TRBJ2-7; TRBD1 matches at 12 bases. Per germline, CDR1 ENHRY and CDR2 SYGVKD. This CDR3 is 14 amino acids long. J was trimmed by 6 bases and V by 3 bases; bases with no gene match: 3.

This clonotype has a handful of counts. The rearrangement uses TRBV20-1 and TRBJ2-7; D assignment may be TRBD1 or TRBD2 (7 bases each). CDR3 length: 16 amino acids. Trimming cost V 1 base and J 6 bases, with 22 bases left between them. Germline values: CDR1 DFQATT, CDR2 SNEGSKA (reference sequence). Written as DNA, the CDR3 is TGCAGTGCTAGAGTTCAGGGGGGGAGGAGGTTCGGCGAGCAGTACTTC. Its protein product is CSARVQGGRRFGEQYF.

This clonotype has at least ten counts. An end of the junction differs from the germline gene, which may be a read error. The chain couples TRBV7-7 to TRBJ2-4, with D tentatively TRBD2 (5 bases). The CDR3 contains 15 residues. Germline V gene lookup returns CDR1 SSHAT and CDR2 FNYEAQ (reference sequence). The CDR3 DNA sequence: TGTGCTAGCAGCTTAGCGTTTCTAGCCAAAAACATTCAGTACTTC. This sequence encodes CASSLAFLAKNIQYF.

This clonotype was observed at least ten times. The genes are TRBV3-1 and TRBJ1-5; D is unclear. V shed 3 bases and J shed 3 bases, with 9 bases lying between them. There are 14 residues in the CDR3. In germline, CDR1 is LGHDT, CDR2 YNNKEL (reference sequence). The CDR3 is CASSQAGTNQPQHF. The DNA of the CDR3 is TGTGCCAGCAGCCAGGCAGGCACCAATCAGCCCCAGCATTTT.

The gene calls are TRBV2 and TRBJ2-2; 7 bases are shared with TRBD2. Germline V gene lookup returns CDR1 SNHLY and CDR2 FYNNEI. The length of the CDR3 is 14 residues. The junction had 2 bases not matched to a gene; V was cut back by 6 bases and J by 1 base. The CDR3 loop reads CASRAGMNTGELFF. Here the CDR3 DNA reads TGTGCCAGCAGAGCGGGAATGAACACCGGGGAGCTGTTTTTT.

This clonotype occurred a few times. The CDR3 sequence: CASSLSGKRAYEQYF. The CDR3 DNA is TGCGCCAGCAGCTTGTCGGGGAAAAGGGCCTACGAGCAGTACTTC. V usage is TRBV5-1 and J usage is TRBJ2-7; D perhaps matches TRBD2 (5 bases). This CDR3 is built from 15 residues. Germline V lookup: CDR1 SGHRS, CDR2 YFSETQ. V gave up 1 base and J gave up 2 bases, with 13 bases separating them.

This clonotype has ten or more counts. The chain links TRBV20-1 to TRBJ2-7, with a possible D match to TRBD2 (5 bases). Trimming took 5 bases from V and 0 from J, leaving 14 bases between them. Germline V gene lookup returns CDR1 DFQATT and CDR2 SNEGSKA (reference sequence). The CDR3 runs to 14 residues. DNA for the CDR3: TGCAGTGCTCAGTACGGAGGCTTCTCCTACGAGCAGTACTTC. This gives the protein CSAQYGGFSYEQYF.

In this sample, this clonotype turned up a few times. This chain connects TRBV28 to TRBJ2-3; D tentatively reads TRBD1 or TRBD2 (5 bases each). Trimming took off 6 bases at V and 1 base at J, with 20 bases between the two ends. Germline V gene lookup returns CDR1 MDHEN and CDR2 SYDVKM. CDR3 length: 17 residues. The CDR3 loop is CASRNKPGTLGTDTQYF. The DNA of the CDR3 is TGTGCCAGCAGGAATAAGCCAGGGACGCTTGGCACAGATACGCAGTATTTT.

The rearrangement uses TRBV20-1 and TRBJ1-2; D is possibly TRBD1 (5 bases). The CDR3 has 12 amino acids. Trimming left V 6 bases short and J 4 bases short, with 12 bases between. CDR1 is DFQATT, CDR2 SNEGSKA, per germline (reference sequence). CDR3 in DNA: TGCAGTGCGCTCGACAGACTCTATGGCTACACCTTC. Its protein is CSALDRLYGYTF.

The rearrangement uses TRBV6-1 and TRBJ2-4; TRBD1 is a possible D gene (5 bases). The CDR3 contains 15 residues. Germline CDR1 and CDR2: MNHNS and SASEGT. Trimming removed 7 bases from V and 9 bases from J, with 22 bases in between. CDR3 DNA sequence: TGTGCCAGCACCAAAGGACATCCCAACTCAGGCATTCAGTACTTC. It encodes CASTKGHPNSGIQYF.

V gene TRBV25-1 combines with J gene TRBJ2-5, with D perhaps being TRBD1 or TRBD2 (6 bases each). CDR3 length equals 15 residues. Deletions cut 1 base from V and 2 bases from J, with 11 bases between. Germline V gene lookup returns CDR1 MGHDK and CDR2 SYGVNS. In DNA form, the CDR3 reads TGTGCCAGCAGTGAATGGGGGGCAGCACAAGAGACCCAGTACTTC. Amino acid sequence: CASSEWGAAQETQYF. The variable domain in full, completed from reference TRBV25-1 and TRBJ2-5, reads EADIYQTPRYLVIGTGKKITLECSQTMGHDKMYWYQQDPGMELHLIHYSYGVNSTEKGDLSSESTVSRIRTEHFPLTLESARPSHTSQYLCASSEWGAAQETQYFGPGTRLLVL.

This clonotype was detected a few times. The CDR3 nucleotides are TGTGCCAGCAGTGAATATGGTAGAGATACGCAGTATTTT. The encoded protein is CASSEYGRDTQYF. The chain employs TRBV6-1 and TRBJ2-3, with D hard to call. This CDR3 contains 13 residues. Germline V lookup: CDR1 MNHNS, CDR2 SASEGT. The germline V and J ends were trimmed by 2 bases and 5 bases, with 8 bases remaining between them.

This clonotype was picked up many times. CDR3 nucleotides: TGTGCCAGCAGTTTAGCCAAATCAAGGCAGCCCCAGCATTTT. It translates to CASSLAKSRQPQHF. The V and J genes are TRBV12-3 or TRBV12-4 and TRBJ1-5, with unresolved D. This CDR3 is built from 14 residues. V was shortened by 0 bases and J by 7 bases, with 10 bases between the two germline ends.

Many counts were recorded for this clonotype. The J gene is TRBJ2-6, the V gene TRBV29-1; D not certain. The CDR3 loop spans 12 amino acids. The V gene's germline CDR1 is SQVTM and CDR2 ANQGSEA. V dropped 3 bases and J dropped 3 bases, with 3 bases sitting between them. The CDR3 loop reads CSVDSGANVLTF. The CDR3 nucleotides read TGCAGCGTTGATAGTGGGGCCAACGTCCTGACTTTC. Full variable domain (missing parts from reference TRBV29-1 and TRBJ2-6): SAVISQKPSRDICQRGTSLTIQCQVDSQVTMMFWYRQQPGQSLTLIATANQGSEATYESGFVIDKFPISRPNLTFSTLTVSNMSPEDSSIYLCSVDSGANVLTFGAGSRLTVL.

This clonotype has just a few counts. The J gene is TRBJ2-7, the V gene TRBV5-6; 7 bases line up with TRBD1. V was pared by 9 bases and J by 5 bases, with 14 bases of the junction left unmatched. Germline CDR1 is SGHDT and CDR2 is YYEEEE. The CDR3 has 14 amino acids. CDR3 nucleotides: TGTGCCAACCACCGGACAGGAGAAAGCCACGAGCAGTACTTC. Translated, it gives CANHRTGESHEQYF.

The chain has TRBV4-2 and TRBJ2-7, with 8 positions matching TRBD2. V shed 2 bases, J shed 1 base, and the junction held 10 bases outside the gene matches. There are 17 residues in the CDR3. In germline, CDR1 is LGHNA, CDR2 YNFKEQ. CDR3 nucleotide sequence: TGTGCCAGCAGCCAAAGCGCGACGGGGGGGGGATCCTACGAGCAGTACTTC. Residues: CASSQSATGGGSYEQYF.

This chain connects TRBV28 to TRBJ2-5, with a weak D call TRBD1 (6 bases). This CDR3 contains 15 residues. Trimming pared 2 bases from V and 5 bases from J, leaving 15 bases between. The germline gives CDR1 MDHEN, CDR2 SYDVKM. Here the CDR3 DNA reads TGTGCCAGCAGTTTAAGTACAGGGCTGGGCGAGACCCAGTACTTC. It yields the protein CASSLSTGLGETQYF.